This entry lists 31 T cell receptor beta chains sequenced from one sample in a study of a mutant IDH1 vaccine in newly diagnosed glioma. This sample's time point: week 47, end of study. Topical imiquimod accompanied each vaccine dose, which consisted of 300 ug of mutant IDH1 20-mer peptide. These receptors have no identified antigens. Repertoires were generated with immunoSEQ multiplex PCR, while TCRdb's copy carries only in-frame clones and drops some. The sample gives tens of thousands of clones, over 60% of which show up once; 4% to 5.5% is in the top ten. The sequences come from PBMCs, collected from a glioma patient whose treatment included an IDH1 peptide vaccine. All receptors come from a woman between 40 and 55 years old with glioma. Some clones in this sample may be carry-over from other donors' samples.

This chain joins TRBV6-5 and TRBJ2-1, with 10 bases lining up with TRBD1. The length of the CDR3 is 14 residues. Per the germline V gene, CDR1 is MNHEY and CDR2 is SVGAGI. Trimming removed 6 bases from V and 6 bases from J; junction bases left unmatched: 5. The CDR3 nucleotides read TGTGCCAGCAGGCCGGGACAGGGGATCAATGAGCAGTTCTTC. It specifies CASRPGQGINEQFF.

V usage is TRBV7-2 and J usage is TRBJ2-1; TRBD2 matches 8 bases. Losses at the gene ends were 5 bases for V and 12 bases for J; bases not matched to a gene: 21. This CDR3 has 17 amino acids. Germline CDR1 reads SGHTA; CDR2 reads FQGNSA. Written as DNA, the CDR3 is TGTGCCAGCAGCGACAAAAATTCCGCTACTAGCGGCCCTAGGCAGTTCTTC. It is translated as CASSDKNSATSGPRQFF.

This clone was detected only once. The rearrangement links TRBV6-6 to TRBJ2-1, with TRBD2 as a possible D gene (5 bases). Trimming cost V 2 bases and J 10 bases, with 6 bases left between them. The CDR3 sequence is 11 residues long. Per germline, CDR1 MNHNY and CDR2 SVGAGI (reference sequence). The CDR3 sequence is CASSYGREQFF. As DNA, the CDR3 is TGTGCCAGCAGTTACGGGAGAGAGCAGTTCTTC.

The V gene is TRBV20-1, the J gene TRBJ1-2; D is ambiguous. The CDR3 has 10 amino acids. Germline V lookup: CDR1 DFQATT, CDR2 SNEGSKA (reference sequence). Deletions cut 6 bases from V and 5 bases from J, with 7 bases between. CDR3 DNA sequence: TGCAGTGCGGGCCCGTATGGCTACACCTTC. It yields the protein CSAGPYGYTF.

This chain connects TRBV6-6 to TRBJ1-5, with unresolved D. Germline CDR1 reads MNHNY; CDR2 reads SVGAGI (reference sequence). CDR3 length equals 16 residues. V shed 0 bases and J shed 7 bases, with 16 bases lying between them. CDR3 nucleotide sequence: TGTGCCAGCAGTTACTCGAAACCCCGTCCCGGGCAGCCCCAGCATTTT. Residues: CASSYSKPRPGQPQHF.

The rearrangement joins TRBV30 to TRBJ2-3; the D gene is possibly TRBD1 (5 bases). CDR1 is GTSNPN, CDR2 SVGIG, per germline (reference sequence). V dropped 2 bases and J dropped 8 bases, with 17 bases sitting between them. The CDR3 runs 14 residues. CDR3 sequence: CAWSLTDGAVTQYF. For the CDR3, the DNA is TGTGCCTGGAGTCTGACAGATGGTGCGGTTACGCAGTATTTT.

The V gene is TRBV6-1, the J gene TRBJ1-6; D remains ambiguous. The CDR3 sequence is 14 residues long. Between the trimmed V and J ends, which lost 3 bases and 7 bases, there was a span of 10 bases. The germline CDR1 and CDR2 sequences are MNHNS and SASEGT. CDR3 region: CASSEALPNSPLHF. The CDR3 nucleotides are TGTGCCAGCAGTGAGGCTCTCCCGAATTCACCCCTCCACTTT.

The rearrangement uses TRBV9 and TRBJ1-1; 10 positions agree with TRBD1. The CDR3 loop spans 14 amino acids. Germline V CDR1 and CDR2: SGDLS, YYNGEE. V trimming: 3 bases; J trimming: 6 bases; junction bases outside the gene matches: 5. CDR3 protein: CASSGQGAKAEAFF. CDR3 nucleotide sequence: TGTGCCAGCAGCGGACAGGGGGCTAAGGCTGAAGCTTTCTTT.

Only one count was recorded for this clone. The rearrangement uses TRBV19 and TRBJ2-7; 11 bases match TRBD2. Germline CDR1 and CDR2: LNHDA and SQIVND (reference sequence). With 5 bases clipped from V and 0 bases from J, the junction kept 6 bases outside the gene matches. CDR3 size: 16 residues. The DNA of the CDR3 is TGTGCCAGTAGTCGACTAGCGGGGATTACCTCCTACGAGCAGTACTTC. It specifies CASSRLAGITSYEQYF.

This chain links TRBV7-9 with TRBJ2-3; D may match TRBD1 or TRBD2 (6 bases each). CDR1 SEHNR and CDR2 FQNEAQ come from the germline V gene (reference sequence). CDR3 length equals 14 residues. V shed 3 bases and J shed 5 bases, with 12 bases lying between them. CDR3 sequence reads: CASSFGGQGDTQYF. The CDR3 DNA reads TGTGCCAGCAGCTTTGGGGGGCAGGGAGATACGCAGTATTTT.

The CDR3 DNA reads TGTGCCAGCAGCACCGACAGGGCCTATGAAGCTTTCTTT. Its translation: CASSTDRAYEAFF. The chain uses TRBV5-4 and TRBJ1-1; 7 bases map to TRBD1. CDR3 length equals 13 residues. The J segment lost 7 bases and the V segment lost 4 bases, leaving 7 bases of the junction unmatched. CDR1 and CDR2 from the germline V gene are SGHNT and YYREEE (reference sequence).

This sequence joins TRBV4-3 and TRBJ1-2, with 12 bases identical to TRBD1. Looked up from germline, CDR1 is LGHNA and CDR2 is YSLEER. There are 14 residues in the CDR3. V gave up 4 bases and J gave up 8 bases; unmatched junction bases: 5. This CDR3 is CASSPGQGARGYTF. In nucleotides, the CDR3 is TGCGCCAGCAGCCCGGGACAGGGGGCGCGGGGCTACACCTTC.

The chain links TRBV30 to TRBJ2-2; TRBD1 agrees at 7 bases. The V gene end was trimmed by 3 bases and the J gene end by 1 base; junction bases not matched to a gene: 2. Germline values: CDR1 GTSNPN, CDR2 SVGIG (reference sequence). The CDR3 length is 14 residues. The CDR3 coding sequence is TGTGCCTGGAGCAGGACAGGGAACACCGGGGAGCTGTTTTTT. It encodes CAWSRTGNTGELFF.

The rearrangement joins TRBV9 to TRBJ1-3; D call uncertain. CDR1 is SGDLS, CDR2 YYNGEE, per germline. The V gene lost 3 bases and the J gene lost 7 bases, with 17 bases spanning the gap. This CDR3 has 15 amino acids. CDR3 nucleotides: TGTGCCAGCAGCGCGGAACTCCCTAGGACTAACACCATATATTTT. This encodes CASSAELPRTNTIYF.

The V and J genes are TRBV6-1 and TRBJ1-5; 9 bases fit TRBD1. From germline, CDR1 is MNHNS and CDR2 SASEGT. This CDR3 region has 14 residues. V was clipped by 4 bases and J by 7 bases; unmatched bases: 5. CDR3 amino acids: CASSVTGGWQPQHF. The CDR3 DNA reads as TGTGCCAGCAGTGTTACAGGGGGCTGGCAGCCCCAGCATTTT.

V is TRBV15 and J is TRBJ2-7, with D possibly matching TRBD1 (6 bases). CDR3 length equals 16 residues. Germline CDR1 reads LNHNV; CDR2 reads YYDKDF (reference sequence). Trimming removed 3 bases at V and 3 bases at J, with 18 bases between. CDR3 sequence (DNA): TGTGCCACCAGCAGTCCACAGGGTTTGATTCGCTACGAGCAGTACTTC. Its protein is CATSSPQGLIRYEQYF.

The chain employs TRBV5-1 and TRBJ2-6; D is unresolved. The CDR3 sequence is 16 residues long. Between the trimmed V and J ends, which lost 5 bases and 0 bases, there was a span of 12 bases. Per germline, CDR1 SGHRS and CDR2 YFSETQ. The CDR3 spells CASSPLLFSGANVLTF. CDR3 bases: TGCGCCAGCAGTCCTTTGTTGTTCTCTGGGGCCAACGTCCTGACTTTC.

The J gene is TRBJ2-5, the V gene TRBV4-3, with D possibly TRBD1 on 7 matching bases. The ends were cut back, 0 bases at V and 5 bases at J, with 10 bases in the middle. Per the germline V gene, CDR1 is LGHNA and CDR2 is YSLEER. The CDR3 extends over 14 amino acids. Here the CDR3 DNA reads TGCGCCAGCAGCCAAGATGCAGGGGGGGAGACCCAGTACTTC. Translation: CASSQDAGGETQYF.

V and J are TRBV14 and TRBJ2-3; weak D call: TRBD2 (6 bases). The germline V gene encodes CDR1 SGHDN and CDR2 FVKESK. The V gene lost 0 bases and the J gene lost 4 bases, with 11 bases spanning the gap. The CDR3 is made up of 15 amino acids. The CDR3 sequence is CASSQEGRGSDTQYF. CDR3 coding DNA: TGTGCCAGCAGCCAAGAAGGGCGGGGTTCAGATACGCAGTATTTT.

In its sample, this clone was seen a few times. CDR3 loop: CASSPTRGDRQPQHF. CDR3 coding DNA: TGTGCCAGCAGCCCTACACGGGGAGATCGGCAGCCCCAGCATTTT. The chain employs TRBV6-1 and TRBJ1-5; D not resolved. This CDR3 region has 15 residues. Per germline, CDR1 MNHNS and CDR2 SASEGT. V lost 6 bases and J 7 bases, leaving 19 bases between the germline ends.

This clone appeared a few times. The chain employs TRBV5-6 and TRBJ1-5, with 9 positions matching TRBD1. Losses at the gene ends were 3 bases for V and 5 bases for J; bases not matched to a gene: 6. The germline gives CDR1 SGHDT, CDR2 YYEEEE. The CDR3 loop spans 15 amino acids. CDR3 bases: TGTGCCAGCAGCTCCGGGACAGGGCCCTATCAGCCCCAGCATTTT. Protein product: CASSSGTGPYQPQHF. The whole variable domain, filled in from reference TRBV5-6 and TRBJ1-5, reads DAGVTQSPTHLIKTRGQQVTLRCSPKSGHDTVSWYQQALGQGPQFIFQYYEEEERQRGNFPDRFSGHQFPNYSSELNVNALLLGDSALYLCASSSGTGPYQPQHFGDGTRLSIL.

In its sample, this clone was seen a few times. The CDR3 sequence is CASSFLGSRDGYTF. CDR3 DNA sequence: TGCGCCAGCAGCTTTTTGGGGAGTCGGGATGGCTACACCTTC. This chain links TRBV5-1 with TRBJ1-2; no clear D gene. Trimming removed 2 bases at V and 6 bases at J, with 14 bases between. The CDR3 has 14 residues. In germline, CDR1 is SGHRS, CDR2 YFSETQ.

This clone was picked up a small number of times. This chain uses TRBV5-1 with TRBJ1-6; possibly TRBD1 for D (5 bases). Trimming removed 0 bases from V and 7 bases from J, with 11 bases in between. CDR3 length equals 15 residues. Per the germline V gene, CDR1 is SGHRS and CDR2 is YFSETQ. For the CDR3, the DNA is TGCGCCAGCAGCTTGGATGGGGGAGGAAATTCACCCCTCCACTTT. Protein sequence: CASSLDGGGNSPLHF.

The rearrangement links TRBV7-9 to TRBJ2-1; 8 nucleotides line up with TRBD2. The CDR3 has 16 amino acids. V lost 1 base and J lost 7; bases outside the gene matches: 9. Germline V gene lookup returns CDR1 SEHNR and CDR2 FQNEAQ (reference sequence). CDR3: CASSLVGTRPGNEQFF. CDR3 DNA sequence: TGTGCCAGCAGCTTAGTAGGGACTAGGCCTGGGAATGAGCAGTTCTTC.

The CDR3 DNA follows: TGTGCCACCAGCAGCAACAACTATGGCTACACCTTC. Protein: CATSSNNYGYTF. V gene TRBV15 combines with J gene TRBJ1-2; D uncertain. The V and J ends lost 3 bases and 2 bases respectively, with 4 bases between them. CDR1 LNHNV and CDR2 YYDKDF come from the germline V gene (reference sequence). This CDR3 spans 12 amino acids.

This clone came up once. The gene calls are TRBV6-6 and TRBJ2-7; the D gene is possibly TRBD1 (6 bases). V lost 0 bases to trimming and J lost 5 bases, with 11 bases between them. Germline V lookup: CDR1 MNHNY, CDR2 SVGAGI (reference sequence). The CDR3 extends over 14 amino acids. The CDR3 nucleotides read TGTGCCAGCAGTTACTCAGCCCACAGGGACGAGCAGTACTTC. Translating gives CASSYSAHRDEQYF.

For the CDR3, the DNA is TGTGCCACCTCGGGGGGGCGCCCATATGGCTACACCTTC. Protein sequence: CATSGGRPYGYTF. This chain links TRBV25-1 with TRBJ1-2; TRBD1 is a possible D gene (6 bases). Trimming left V 10 bases short and J 5 bases short, with 17 bases between. The CDR3 totals 13 residues. CDR1 is MGHDK, CDR2 SYGVNS, per germline.

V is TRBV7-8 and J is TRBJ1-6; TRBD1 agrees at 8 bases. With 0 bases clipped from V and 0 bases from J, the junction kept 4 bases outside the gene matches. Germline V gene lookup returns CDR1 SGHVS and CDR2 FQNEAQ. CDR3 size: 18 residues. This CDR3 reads CASSLAQGVSSYNSPLHF. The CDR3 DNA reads TGTGCCAGCAGCTTAGCACAGGGGGTGAGCTCCTATAATTCACCCCTCCACTTT.

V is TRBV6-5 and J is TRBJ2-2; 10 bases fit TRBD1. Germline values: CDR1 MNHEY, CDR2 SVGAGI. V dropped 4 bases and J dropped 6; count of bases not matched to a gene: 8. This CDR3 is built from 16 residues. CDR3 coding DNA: TGTGCCAGCAGTTGGACAGGGGGGGAGTCGTCCGGGGAGCTGTTTTTT. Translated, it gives CASSWTGGESSGELFF.

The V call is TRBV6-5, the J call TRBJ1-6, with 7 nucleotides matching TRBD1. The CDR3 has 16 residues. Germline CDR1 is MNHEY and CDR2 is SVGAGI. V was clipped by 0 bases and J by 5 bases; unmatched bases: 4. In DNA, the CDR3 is TGTGCCAGCAGTTACTCGACAGGGAGGAATAATTCACCCCTCCACTTT. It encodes CASSYSTGRNNSPLHF.

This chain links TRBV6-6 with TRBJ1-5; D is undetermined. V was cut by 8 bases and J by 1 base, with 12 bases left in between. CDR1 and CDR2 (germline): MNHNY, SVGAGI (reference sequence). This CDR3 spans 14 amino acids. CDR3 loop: CASLERVSNQPQHF. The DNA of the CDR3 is TGTGCCAGCCTCGAGCGGGTAAGCAATCAGCCCCAGCATTTT.